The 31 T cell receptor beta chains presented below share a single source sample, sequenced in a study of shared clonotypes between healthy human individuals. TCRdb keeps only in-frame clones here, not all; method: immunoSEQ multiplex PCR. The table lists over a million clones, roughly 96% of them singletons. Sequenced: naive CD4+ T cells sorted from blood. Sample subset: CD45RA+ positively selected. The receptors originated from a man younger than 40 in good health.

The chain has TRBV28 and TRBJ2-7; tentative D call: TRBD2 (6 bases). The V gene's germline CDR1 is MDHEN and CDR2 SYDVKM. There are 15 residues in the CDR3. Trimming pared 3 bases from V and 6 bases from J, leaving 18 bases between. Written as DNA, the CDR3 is TGTGCCAGCAGTTTCGATTGGGGGGAGTCCAGCGAGCAGTACTTC. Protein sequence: CASSFDWGESSEQYF.

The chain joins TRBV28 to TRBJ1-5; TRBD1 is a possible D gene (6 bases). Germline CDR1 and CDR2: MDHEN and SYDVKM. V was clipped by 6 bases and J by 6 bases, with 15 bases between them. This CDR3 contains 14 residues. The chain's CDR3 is CASRKQGAVQPQHF. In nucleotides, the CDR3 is TGTGCCAGCAGGAAACAGGGCGCCGTTCAGCCCCAGCATTTT.

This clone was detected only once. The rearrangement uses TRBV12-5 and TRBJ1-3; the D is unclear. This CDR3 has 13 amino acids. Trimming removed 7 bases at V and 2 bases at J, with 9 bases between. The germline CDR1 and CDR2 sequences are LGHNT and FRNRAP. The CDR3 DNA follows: TGTGCTAGTGCAGTTGAACCTGGAAACACCATATATTTT. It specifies CASAVEPGNTIYF. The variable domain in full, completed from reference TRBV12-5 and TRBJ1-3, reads DARVTQTPRHKVTEMGQEVTMRCQPILGHNTVFWYRQTMMQGLELLAYFRNRAPLDDSGMPKDRFSAEMPDATLATLKIQPSEPRDSAVYFCASAVEPGNTIYFGEGSWLTVV.

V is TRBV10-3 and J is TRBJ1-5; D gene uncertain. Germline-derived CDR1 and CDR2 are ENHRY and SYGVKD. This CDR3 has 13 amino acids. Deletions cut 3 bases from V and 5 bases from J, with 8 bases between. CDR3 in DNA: TGTGCCATCAGTGATAGAAGTGATCAGCCCCAGCATTTT. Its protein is CAISDRSDQPQHF.

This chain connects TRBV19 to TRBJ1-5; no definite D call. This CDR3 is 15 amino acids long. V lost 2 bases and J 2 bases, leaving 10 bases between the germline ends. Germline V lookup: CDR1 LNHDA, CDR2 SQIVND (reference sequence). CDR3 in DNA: TGTGCCAGTAGTATACCGAGCCGGCGCAATCAGCCCCAGCATTTT. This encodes CASSIPSRRNQPQHF. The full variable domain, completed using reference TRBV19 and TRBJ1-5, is DGGITQSPKYLFRKEGQNVTLSCEQNLNHDAMYWYRQDPGQGLRLIYYSQIVNDFQKGDIAEGYSVSREKKESFPLTVTSAQKNPTAFYLCASSIPSRRNQPQHFGDGTRLSIL.

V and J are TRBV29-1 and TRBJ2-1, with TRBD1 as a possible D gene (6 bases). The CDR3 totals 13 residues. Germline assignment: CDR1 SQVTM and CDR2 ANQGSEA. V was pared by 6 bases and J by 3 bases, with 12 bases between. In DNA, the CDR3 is TGCAGCGTATCGGACAGAAGCTACAATGAGCAGTTCTTC. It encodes CSVSDRSYNEQFF.

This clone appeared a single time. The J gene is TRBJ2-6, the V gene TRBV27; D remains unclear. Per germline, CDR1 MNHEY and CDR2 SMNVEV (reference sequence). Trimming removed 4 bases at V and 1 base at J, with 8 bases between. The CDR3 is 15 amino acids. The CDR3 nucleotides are TGTGCCAGCAGTTCAGACGGTTCTGGGGCCAACGTCCTGACTTTC. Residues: CASSSDGSGANVLTF.

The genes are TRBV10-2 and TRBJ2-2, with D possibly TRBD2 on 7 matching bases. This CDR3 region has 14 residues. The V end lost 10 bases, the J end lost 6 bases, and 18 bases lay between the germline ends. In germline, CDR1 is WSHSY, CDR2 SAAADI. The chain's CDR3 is CATIGGGPPGELFF. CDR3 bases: TGCGCCACCATAGGGGGAGGGCCGCCCGGGGAGCTGTTTTTT.

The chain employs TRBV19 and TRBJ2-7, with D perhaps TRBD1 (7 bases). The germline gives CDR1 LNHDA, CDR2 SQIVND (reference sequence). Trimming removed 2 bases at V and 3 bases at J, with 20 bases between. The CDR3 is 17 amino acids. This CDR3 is CASSIWSRGDSHYEQYF. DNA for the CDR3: TGTGCCAGTAGTATATGGTCCAGGGGGGACAGCCACTACGAGCAGTACTTC.

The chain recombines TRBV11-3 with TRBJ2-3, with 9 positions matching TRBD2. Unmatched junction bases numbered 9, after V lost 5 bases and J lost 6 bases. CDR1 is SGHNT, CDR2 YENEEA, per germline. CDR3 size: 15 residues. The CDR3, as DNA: TGTGCCAGCAGCGTCGGGGCGGGAGGGAAGGATACGCAGTATTTT. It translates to CASSVGAGGKDTQYF.

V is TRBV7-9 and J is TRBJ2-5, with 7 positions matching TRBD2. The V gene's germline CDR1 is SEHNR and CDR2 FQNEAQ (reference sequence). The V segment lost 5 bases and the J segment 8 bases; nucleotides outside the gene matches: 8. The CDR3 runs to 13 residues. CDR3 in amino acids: CASSPTASGTQYF. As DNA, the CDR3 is TGTGCCAGCAGCCCAACGGCTAGCGGCACCCAGTACTTC.

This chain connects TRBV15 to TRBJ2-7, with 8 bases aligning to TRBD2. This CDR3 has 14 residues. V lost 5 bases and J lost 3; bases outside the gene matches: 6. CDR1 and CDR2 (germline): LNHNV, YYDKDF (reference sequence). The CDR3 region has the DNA TGTGCCACCAGCCCCGGGGGGGGGTTCTACGAGCAGTACTTC. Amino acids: CATSPGGGFYEQYF.

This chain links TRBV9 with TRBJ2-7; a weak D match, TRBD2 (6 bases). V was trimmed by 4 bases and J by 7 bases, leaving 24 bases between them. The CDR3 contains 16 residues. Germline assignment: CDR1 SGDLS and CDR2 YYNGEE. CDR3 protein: CASSTYAGGAAGEQYF. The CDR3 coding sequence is TGTGCCAGCAGCACCTACGCTGGCGGGGCCGCCGGAGAGCAGTACTTC.

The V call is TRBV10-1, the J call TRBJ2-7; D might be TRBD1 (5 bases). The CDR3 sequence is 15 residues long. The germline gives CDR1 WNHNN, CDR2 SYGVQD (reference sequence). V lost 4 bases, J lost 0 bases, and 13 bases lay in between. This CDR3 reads CASSGAQGISYEQYF. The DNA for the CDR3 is TGCGCCAGCAGTGGGGCCCAGGGCATCTCCTACGAGCAGTACTTC.

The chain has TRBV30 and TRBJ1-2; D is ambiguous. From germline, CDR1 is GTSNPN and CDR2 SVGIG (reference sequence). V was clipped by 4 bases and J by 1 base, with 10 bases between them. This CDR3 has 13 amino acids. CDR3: CAWKSDINYGYTF. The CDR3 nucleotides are TGTGCCTGGAAGTCGGATATTAACTATGGCTACACCTTC.

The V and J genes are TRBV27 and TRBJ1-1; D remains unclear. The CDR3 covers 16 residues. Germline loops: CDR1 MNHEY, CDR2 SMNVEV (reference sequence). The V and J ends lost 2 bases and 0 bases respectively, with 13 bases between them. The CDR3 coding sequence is TGTGCCAGCAGTTTAAAAATGGGAACACTGAACACTGAAGCTTTCTTT. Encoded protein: CASSLKMGTLNTEAFF.

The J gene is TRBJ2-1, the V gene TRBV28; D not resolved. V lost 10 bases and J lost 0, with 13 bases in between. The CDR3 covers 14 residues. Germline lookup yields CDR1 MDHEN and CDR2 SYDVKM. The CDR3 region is CATGRPRSYNEQFF. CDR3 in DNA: TGTGCCACTGGACGGCCTCGCTCCTACAATGAGCAGTTCTTC.

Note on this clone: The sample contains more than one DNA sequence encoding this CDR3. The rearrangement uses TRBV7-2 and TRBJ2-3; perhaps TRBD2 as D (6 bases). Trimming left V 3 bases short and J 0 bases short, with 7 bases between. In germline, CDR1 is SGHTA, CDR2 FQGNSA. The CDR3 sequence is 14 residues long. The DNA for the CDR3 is TGTGCCAGCAGCTTGGGACTGAGCACAGATACGCAGTATTTT. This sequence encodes CASSLGLSTDTQYF.

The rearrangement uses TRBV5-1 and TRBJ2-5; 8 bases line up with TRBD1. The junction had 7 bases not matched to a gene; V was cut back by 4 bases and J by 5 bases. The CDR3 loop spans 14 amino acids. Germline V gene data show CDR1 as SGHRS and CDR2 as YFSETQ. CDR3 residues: CASSPGDRGETQYF. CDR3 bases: TGCGCCAGCAGCCCGGGAGACAGGGGTGAGACCCAGTACTTC.

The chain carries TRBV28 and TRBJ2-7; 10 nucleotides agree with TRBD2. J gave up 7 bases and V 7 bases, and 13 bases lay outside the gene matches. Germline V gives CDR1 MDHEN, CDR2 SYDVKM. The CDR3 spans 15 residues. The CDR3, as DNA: TGTGCCAGCACCGACGGGCTAGCGGGAGTTATAGAGCAGTACTTC. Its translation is CASTDGLAGVIEQYF.

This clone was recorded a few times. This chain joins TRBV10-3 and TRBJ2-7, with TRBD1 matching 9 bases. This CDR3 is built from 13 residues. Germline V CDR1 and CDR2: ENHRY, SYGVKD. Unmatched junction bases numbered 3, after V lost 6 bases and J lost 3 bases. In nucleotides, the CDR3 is TGTGCCATCAGGACGGGACAGGGCTACGAGCAGTACTTC. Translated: CAIRTGQGYEQYF.

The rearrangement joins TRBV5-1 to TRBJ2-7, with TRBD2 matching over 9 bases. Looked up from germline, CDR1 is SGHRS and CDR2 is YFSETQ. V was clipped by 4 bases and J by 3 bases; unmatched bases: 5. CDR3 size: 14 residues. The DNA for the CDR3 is TGCGCCAGCAGCCCTTCAGCGGGGGGCTACGAGCAGTACTTC. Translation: CASSPSAGGYEQYF. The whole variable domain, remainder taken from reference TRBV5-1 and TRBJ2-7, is KAGVTQTPRYLIKTRGQQVTLSCSPISGHRSVSWYQQTPGQGLQFLFEYFSETQRNKGNFPGRFSGRQFSNSRSEMNVSTLELGDSALYLCASSPSAGGYEQYFGPGTRLTVT.

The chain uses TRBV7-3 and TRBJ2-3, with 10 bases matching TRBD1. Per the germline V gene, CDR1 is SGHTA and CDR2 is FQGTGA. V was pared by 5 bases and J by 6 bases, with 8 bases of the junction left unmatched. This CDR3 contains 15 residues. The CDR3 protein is CASSAEDRGLDTQYF. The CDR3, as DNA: TGTGCCAGCAGCGCTGAGGACAGGGGGTTGGATACGCAGTATTTT.

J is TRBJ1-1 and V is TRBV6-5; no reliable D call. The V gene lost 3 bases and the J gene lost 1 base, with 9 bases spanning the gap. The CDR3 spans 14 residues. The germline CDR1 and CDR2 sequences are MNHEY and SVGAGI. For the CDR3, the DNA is TGTGCCAGCAGTTATAACGTCGGGAACACTGAAGCTTTCTTT. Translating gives CASSYNVGNTEAFF.

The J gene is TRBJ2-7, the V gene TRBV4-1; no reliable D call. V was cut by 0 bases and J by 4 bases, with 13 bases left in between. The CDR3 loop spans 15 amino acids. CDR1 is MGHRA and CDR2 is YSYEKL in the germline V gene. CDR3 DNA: TGCGCCAGCAGCCAAGAATGGGCAGTTCCTTACGAGCAGTACTTC. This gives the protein CASSQEWAVPYEQYF.

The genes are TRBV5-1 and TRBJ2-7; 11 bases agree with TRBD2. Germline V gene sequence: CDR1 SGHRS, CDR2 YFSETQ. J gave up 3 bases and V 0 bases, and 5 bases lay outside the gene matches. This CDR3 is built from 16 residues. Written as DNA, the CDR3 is TGCGCCAGCAGCTTGGTAGGGACTAGCGGATTCTACGAGCAGTACTTC. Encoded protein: CASSLVGTSGFYEQYF.

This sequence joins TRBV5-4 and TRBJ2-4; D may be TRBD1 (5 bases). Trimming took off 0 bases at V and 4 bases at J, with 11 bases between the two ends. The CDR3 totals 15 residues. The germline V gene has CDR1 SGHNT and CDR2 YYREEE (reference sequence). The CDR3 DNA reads TGTGCCAGCAGCTTGGGACAGAGCGTAAAAAACATTCAGTACTTC. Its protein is CASSLGQSVKNIQYF.

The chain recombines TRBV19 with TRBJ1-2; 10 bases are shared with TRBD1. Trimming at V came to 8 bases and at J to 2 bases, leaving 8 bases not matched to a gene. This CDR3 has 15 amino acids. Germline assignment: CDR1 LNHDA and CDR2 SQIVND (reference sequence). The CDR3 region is CASFDRGRGNYGYTF. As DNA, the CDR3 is TGTGCCAGTTTTGACAGGGGGCGCGGCAACTATGGCTACACCTTC.

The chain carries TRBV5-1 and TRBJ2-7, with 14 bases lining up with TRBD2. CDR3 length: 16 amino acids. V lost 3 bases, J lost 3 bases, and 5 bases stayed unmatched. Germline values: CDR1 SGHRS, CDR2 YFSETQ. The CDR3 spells CASSSGLAGDIYEQYF. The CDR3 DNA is TGCGCCAGCAGCTCGGGACTAGCGGGGGATATCTACGAGCAGTACTTC.

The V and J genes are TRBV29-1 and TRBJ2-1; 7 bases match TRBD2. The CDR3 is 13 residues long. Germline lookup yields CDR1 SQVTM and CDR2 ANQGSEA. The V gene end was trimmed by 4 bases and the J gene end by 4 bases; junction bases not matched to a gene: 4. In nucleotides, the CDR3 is TGCAGCGTTGTCAGCGGGGTATACAATGAGCAGTTCTTC. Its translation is CSVVSGVYNEQFF.

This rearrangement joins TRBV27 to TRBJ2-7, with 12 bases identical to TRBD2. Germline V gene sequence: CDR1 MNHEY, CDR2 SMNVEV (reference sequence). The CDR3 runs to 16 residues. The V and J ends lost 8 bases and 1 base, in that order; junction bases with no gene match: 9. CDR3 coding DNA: TGTGCCAGCGGCTTTCTCCTAGCGGGGGGGTCCTACGAGCAGTACTTC. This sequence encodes CASGFLLAGGSYEQYF.